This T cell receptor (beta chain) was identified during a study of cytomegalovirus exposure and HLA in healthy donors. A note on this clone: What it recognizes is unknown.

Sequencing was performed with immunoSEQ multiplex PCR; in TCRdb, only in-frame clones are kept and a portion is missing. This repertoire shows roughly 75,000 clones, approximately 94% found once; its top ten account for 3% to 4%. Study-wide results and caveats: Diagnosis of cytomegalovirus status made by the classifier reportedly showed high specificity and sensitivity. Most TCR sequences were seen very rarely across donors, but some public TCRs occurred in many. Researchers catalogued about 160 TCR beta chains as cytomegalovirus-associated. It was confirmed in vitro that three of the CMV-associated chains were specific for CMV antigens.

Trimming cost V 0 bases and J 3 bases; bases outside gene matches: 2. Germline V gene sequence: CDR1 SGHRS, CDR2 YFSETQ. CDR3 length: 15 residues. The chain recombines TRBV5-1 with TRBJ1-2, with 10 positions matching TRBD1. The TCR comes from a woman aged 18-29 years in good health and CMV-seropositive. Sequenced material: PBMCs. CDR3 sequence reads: CASSLGGTGDYGYTF. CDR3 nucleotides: TGCGCCAGCAGCTTGGGTGGGACAGGGGACTATGGCTACACCTTC.